These T cell receptor beta chains were read from a single sample in a study of T cell responses to AZD1222 COVID-19 vaccine. Sequencing was performed with immunoSEQ multiplex PCR; in TCRdb, only in-frame clones are kept and a portion is missing. The sample records tens of thousands of clones, about 91% being singletons. The source was peripheral blood, collected 28 days after the second dose of the MenACWY control vaccine. These receptors originate from an adult who received the MenACWY meningococcal vaccine as a control. Each CDR3 is given with its conserved first and last residue. The D gene is left open where the match is weak.

V	D	J	CDR3
TRBV4-2	NA	TRBJ1-2	CASSPDVGGGNSNYGYTF
TRBV18	NA	TRBJ1-6	CASSPQSLPSPLHF
TRBV7-2	TRBD1	TRBJ2-6	CASSTDRGIGANVLTF
TRBV19	NA	TRBJ1-2	CASTPGTANYGYTF
TRBV2	NA	TRBJ1-4	CASSEGTTASHRPF
TRBV11-3	NA	TRBJ2-5	CASSFSREGAQYF
TRBV6-6	TRBD2	TRBJ2-3	CASGAGDSTDTQYF
TRBV2	NA	TRBJ1-3	CASSTYGTRLGNTIYF
TRBV11-2	NA	TRBJ1-1	CASSLEGRGEAFF
TRBV18	NA	TRBJ1-2	CASSELSESYYGYTF
TRBV2	TRBD1	TRBJ1-2	CASSGGFVAQGVYGYTF
TRBV20-1	NA	TRBJ1-2	CSASRDYGYTF
TRBV27	NA	TRBJ1-5	CASSWSTGGDQPQHF
TRBV5-1	NA	TRBJ2-3	CASSLEARGGTDTQYF